At least ten counts were recorded for the clone carrying this T cell receptor beta chain. The sample originates from a study of read filtering for tumor transcriptome and immune sequencing. Study details: By R-ISS, stages I, II and III held approximately 8, 16 and 7 patients.

CDR3 size: 17 residues. Trimming cost V 3 bases and J 8 bases; bases outside gene matches: 13. Looked up from germline, CDR1 is LNHDA and CDR2 is SQIVND (reference sequence). From about 400 ng of RNA, a library with molecular barcoded alpha/delta and beta/gamma adaptors was made. TCRdb passed the reads through MiXCR, listing each CDR3 protein once. Found here are more than 100,000 distinct CDR3 sequences, about 12% of them singletons; the top ten hold 7.5% to 10%. The source of this sequence is a donor aged 40 or over with multiple myeloma. The chain joins TRBV19 to TRBJ2-1; 10 bases match TRBD1. The sample consisted of a population of CD138-negative cells sorted from bone marrow. This chain's CDR3 is CASSMFARDRGFHEQFF. The CDR3, as DNA: TGTGCCAGTAGTATGTTCGCACGGGACAGGGGTTTCCATGAGCAGTTCTTC.